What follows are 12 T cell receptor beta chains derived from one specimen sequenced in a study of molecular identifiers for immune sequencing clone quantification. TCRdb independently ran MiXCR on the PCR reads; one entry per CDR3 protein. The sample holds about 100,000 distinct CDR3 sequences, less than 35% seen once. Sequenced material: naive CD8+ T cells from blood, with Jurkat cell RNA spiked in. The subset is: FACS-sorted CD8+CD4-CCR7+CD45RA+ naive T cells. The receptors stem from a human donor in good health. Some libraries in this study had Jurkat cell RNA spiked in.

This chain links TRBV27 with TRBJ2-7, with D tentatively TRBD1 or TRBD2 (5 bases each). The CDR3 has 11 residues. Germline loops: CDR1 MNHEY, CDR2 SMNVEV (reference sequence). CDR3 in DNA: TGTGCAGTGGGGGATACCTACGAGCAGTACTTC. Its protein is CAVGDTYEQYF.

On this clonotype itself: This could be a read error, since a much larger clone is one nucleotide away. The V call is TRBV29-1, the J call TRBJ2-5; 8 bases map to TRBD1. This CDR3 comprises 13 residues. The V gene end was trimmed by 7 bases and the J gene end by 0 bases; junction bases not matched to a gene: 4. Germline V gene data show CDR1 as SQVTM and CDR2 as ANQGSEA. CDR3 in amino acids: CSGEDRDQETQYF. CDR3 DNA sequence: TGCAGCGGTGAGGACAGGGACCAAGAGACCCAGTACTTC.

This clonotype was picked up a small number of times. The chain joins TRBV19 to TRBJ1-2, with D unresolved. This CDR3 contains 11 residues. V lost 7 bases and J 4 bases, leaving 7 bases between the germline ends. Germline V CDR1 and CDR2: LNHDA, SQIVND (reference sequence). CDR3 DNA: TGTGCCAGTACTGACCGCTATGGCTACACCTTC. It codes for CASTDRYGYTF.

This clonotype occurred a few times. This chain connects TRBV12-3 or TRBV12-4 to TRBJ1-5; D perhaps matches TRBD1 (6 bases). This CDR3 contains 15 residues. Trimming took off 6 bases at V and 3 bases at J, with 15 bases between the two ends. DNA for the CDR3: TGTGCCAGCAGCCAGGGGCCCGCGGACAATCAGCCCCAGCATTTT. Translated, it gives CASSQGPADNQPQHF.

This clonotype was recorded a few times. The CDR3, as DNA: TGTGCCAGCAGTTTTTATCAGCCCCAGCATTTT. It codes for CASSFYQPQHF. The chain has TRBV12-3 or TRBV12-4 and TRBJ1-5; D is ambiguous. This CDR3 spans 11 amino acids. V dropped 3 bases and J dropped 5 bases, with 2 bases sitting between them.

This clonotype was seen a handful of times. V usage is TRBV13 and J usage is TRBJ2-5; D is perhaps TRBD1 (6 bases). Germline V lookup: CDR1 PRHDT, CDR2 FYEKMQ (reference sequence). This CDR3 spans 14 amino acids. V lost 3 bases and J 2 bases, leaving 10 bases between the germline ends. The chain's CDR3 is CASSFRQVQETQYF. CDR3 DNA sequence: TGTGCCAGCAGCTTCCGACAGGTACAAGAGACCCAGTACTTC.

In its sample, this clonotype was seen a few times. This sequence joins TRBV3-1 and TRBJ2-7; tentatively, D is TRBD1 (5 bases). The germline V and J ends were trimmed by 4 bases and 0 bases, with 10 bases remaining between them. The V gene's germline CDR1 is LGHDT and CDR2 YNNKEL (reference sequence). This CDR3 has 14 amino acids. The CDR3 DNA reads TGTGCCAGCAGCCCATGGACACCCTCCTACGAGCAGTACTTC. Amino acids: CASSPWTPSYEQYF.

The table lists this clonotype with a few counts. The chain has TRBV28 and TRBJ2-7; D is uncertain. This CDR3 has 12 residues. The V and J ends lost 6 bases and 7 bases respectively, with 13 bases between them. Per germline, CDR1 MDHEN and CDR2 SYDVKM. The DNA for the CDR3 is TGTGCCAGCAGCCTCGATAAAAGGGAGCAGTACTTC. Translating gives CASSLDKREQYF.

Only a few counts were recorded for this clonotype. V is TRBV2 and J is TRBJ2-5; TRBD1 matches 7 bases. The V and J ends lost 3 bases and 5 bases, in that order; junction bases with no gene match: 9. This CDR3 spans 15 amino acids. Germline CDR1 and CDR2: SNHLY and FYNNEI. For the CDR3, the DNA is TGTGCCAGCAGTGATCGGGGACAGCTTTTGGAGACCCAGTACTTC. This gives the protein CASSDRGQLLETQYF. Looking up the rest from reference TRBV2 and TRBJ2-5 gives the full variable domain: EPEVTQTPSHQVTQMGQEVILRCVPISNHLYFYWYRQILGQKVEFLVSFYNNEISEKSEIFDDQFSVERPDGSNFTLKIRSTKLEDSAMYFCASSDRGQLLETQYFGPGTRLLVL.

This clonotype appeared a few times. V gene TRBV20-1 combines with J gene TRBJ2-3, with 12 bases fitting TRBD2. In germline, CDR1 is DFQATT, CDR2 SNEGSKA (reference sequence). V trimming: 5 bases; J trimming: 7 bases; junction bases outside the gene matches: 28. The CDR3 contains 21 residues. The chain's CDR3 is CSARGLAGSIAYTADSYTQYF. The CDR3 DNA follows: TGCAGTGCTCGAGGACTAGCGGGATCTATAGCTTATACGGCTGATAGCTATACGCAGTATTTT.

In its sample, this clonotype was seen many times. CDR3 bases: TGTGCCAGCAGTTTAGGCGACAGCTACGAGCAGTACTTC. The encoded protein is CASSLGDSYEQYF. The V gene is TRBV28, the J gene TRBJ2-7; a possible D gene is TRBD1 (5 bases). Germline CDR1 reads MDHEN; CDR2 reads SYDVKM. The V gene lost 2 bases and the J gene lost 3 bases, with 8 bases spanning the gap. This CDR3 is built from 13 residues. The full variable domain, in which reference TRBV28 and TRBJ2-7 provide the parts outside the CDR3, is DVKVTQSSRYLVKRTGEKVFLECVQDMDHENMFWYRQDPGLGLRLIYFSYDVKMKEKGDIPEGYSVSREKKERFSLILESASTNQTSMYLCASSLGDSYEQYFGPGTRLTVT.

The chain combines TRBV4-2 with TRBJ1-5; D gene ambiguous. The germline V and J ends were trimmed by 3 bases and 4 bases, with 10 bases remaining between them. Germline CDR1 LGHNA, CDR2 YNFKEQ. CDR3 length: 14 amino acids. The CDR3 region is CASSQRAANQPQHF. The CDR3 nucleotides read TGTGCCAGCAGCCAGCGGGCAGCTAATCAGCCCCAGCATTTT.